Listed here are 21 T cell receptor beta chains from one sample, sequenced in a study of blood T cell repertoires in COVID-19. Data came from immunoSEQ multiplex PCR; TCRdb stores just in-frame clones and leaves some out. The table shows 120,000 or so clones, with around 83% occurring only once. What was sequenced was peripheral blood. The receptors were gathered from a man older than 75 with active or convalescent COVID-19.

The V call is TRBV10-3, the J call TRBJ2-1; 9 nucleotides agree with TRBD2. This CDR3 has 14 amino acids. V was clipped by 11 bases and J by 2 bases; unmatched bases: 7. Germline assignment: CDR1 ENHRY and CDR2 SYGVKD. CDR3 protein: CASNGGGAYNEQFF. Here the CDR3 DNA reads TGTGCCTCCAACGGCGGGGGGGCCTACAATGAGCAGTTCTTC.

This chain connects TRBV5-1 to TRBJ2-7; the D gene is possibly TRBD1 (6 bases). The germline gives CDR1 SGHRS, CDR2 YFSETQ. V lost 4 bases, J lost 4 bases, and 12 bases lay in between. This CDR3 spans 13 amino acids. CDR3 DNA sequence: TGCGCCAGCAGCGTCCTCAGGGGTTACGAGCAGTACTTC. This codes for CASSVLRGYEQYF.

This clone was counted once. This chain uses TRBV6-2 or TRBV6-3 with TRBJ2-7; no reliable D call. Germline CDR1 MNHEY, CDR2 SVGEGT. This CDR3 has 16 residues. The V end lost 5 bases, the J end lost 3 bases, and 20 bases lay between the germline ends. In DNA, the CDR3 is TGTGCCAGCAGTCAGATACACGCACAGTCTCACTACGAGCAGTACTTC. The encoded protein is CASSQIHAQSHYEQYF.

The chain has TRBV3-1 (or the pseudogene TRBV3-2) and TRBJ1-2, with TRBD1 matching 7 bases. The V gene end was trimmed by 5 bases and the J gene end by 0 bases; junction bases not matched to a gene: 12. The CDR3 contains 17 residues. Germline loops: CDR1 LGHDT, CDR2 YNNKEL (reference sequence). The CDR3 here is CASSVRGASLSNYGYTF. CDR3 bases: TGTGCCAGCAGCGTCAGGGGGGCGTCCCTCTCTAACTATGGCTACACCTTC.

This clone was observed a handful of times. The rearrangement joins TRBV6-2 or TRBV6-3 to TRBJ1-5, with 11 bases aligning to TRBD1. Trimming cost V 2 bases and J 6 bases; bases outside gene matches: 3. Germline CDR1 is MNHEY and CDR2 is SVGEGT. This CDR3 comprises 15 residues. CDR3 loop: CASSYGTGGAQPQHF. The CDR3 DNA reads as TGTGCCAGCAGTTACGGGACAGGGGGTGCTCAGCCCCAGCATTTT.

The chain combines TRBV2 with TRBJ2-1, with 9 bases that match TRBD1. Germline V gene data show CDR1 as SNHLY and CDR2 as FYNNEI. J was trimmed by 9 bases and V by 5 bases; bases with no gene match: 5. CDR3 size: 13 residues. CDR3 region: CASSSTGGSEQFF. The CDR3 nucleotides read TGTGCCAGCAGTTCTACAGGGGGCTCTGAGCAGTTCTTC.

The rearrangement joins TRBV15 to TRBJ2-3; possibly TRBD1 for D (5 bases). There are 15 residues in the CDR3. From germline, CDR1 is LNHNV and CDR2 YYDKDF (reference sequence). V lost 8 bases and J lost 0, with 15 bases in between. Here the CDR3 reads CATGPQAVSTDTQYF. The CDR3, as DNA: TGTGCCACCGGCCCACAGGCGGTTAGCACAGATACGCAGTATTTT.

The chain uses TRBV5-1 and TRBJ1-6, with 7 bases fitting TRBD1. This CDR3 comprises 14 residues. V was pared by 4 bases and J by 10 bases, with 8 bases of the junction left unmatched. Germline CDR1 and CDR2: SGHRS and YFSETQ. The CDR3 bases are TGCGCCAGCAGCCGGGAGGGGGCGAGATCACCCCTCCACTTT. Its protein product is CASSREGARSPLHF.

This chain uses TRBV7-2 with TRBJ2-5; perhaps TRBD2 as D (5 bases). CDR3 length: 15 residues. With 3 bases removed from V and 5 bases from J, the gap between germline ends came to 16 bases. Germline assignment: CDR1 SGHTA and CDR2 FQGNSA. The CDR3 loop reads CASSFGDSRRETQYF. In DNA, the CDR3 is TGTGCCAGCAGCTTCGGGGATTCGAGACGGGAGACCCAGTACTTC.

The J gene is TRBJ1-6, the V gene TRBV7-3; D gene ambiguous. Trimming removed 0 bases from V and 6 bases from J, with 9 bases in between. CDR1 is SGHTA, CDR2 FQGTGA, per germline. This CDR3 contains 15 residues. Written as DNA, the CDR3 is TGTGCCAGCAGCTTAACGGCGGGCGGTAATTCACCCCTCCACTTT. Residues: CASSLTAGGNSPLHF.

This rearrangement joins TRBV2 to TRBJ1-2, with a tentative D call TRBD1 (6 bases). V lost 5 bases to trimming and J lost 8 bases, with 15 bases between them. CDR1 is SNHLY and CDR2 is FYNNEI in the germline V gene. The CDR3 has 13 amino acids. This CDR3 reads CASSPQGPGGYTF. In nucleotides, the CDR3 is TGTGCCAGCAGTCCACAGGGCCCCGGAGGCTACACCTTC.

The chain joins TRBV9 to TRBJ2-2; 10 bases are a match to TRBD2. V was pared by 10 bases and J by 5 bases, with 8 bases of the junction left unmatched. The CDR3 has 14 residues. The germline CDR1 and CDR2 sequences are SGDLS and YYNGEE. The CDR3, as DNA: TGTGCCTCAGGTCTTAGCGGGGGGACCGGGGAGCTGTTTTTT. Protein sequence: CASGLSGGTGELFF. The whole variable domain, remainder taken from reference TRBV9 and TRBJ2-2, is DSGVTQTPKHLITATGQRVTLRCSPRSGDLSVYWYQQSLDQGLQFLIQYYNGEERAKGNILERFSAQQFPDLHSELNLSSLELGDSALYFCASGLSGGTGELFFGEGSRLTVL.

The chain carries TRBV6-1 and TRBJ1-4, with a tentative D call TRBD1 (5 bases). The CDR3 is 13 residues long. V was cut by 3 bases and J by 7 bases, with 9 bases left in between. The germline V gene encodes CDR1 MNHNS and CDR2 SASEGT. This CDR3 is CASSEQGGEKLFF. Written as DNA, the CDR3 is TGTGCCAGCAGTGAGCAGGGAGGTGAAAAACTGTTTTTT.

The chain links TRBV27 to TRBJ1-2, with TRBD1 matching 11 bases. Germline lookup yields CDR1 MNHEY and CDR2 SMNVEV (reference sequence). J lost 6 bases, V lost 6 bases, and 9 bases had no gene match. This CDR3 is 15 amino acids long. CDR3 loop: CASSRLGTGGDGYTF. DNA of the CDR3: TGTGCCAGCAGCAGACTGGGGACAGGGGGGGATGGCTACACCTTC.

The chain carries TRBV28 and TRBJ1-2; D possibly corresponds to TRBD1 (6 bases). Per germline, CDR1 MDHEN and CDR2 SYDVKM. This CDR3 is built from 14 residues. Trimming shortened V by 6 bases and J by 4 bases, and 15 bases separated the two germline ends. The CDR3 sequence: CASRPGQLAYGYTF. DNA of the CDR3: TGTGCCAGCAGACCGGGACAATTGGCCTATGGCTACACCTTC.

This clone turned up a few times. This chain connects TRBV4-1 to TRBJ2-1; D might be TRBD2 (7 bases). V was shortened by 1 base and J by 4 bases, with 14 bases between the two germline ends. CDR1 is MGHRA, CDR2 YSYEKL, per germline. The CDR3 spans 16 residues. The CDR3 DNA sequence: TGCGCCAGCAGCCAAGGGGGGCGGGGGAAATACAATGAGCAGTTCTTC. Amino acid sequence: CASSQGGRGKYNEQFF.

The rearrangement uses TRBV6-2 or TRBV6-3 and TRBJ2-7; 13 bases fit TRBD2. Trimming removed 4 bases from V and 5 bases from J; junction bases left unmatched: 8. Germline V gene data show CDR1 as MNHEY and CDR2 as SVGEGT. The CDR3 runs 16 residues. The CDR3, as DNA: TGTGCCAGCAGTTCCCGGACTAGCGGGGGATTAGACGAGCAGTACTTC. Encoded protein: CASSSRTSGGLDEQYF.

On this clone: At one of its ends the junction is not consistent with the germline gene, which may arise from a read error. The V call is TRBV7-2, the J call TRBJ2-1; 8 nucleotides agree with TRBD1. Germline loops: CDR1 SGHTA, CDR2 FQGNSA. This CDR3 region has 13 residues. CDR3 nucleotide sequence: TGTGCCGGCAGCCTCAGGGGGCTATATGAGCAGTTCTTC. Protein: CAGSLRGLYEQFF. Filled out from reference TRBV7-2 and TRBJ2-1, the complete variable domain reads GAGVSQSPSNKVTEKGKDVELRCDPISGHTALYWYRQSLGQGLEFLIYFQGNSAPDKSGLPSDRFSAERTGGSVSTLTIQRTQQEDSAVYLCAGSLRGLYEQFFGPGTRLTVL.

The chain joins TRBV20-1 to TRBJ1-1; D is perhaps TRBD1 (6 bases). Trimming removed 3 bases from V and 2 bases from J, with 13 bases in between. CDR1 is DFQATT, CDR2 SNEGSKA, per germline (reference sequence). This CDR3 is built from 14 residues. The CDR3 nucleotides read TGCAGTGCTAGTTATGGGACATTTAACACTGAAGCTTTCTTT. Its protein product is CSASYGTFNTEAFF.

This CDR3 is CASSSHMYEQFF. The CDR3 DNA reads as TGTGCCAGCAGTTCCCACATGTATGAGCAGTTCTTC. The genes are TRBV28 and TRBJ2-1; D gene unclear. The germline V gene has CDR1 MDHEN and CDR2 SYDVKM. The CDR3 has 12 residues. V gave up 4 bases and J gave up 8 bases, with 9 bases separating them.

This chain uses TRBV7-2 with TRBJ2-2; possibly TRBD2 for D (6 bases). From germline, CDR1 is SGHTA and CDR2 FQGNSA. V lost 1 base to trimming and J lost 4 bases, with 10 bases between them. The CDR3 is 15 amino acids. CDR3 in DNA: TGTGCCAGCAGCTTAGTATCGGGGGTCACCGGGGAGCTGTTTTTT. Its protein is CASSLVSGVTGELFF.